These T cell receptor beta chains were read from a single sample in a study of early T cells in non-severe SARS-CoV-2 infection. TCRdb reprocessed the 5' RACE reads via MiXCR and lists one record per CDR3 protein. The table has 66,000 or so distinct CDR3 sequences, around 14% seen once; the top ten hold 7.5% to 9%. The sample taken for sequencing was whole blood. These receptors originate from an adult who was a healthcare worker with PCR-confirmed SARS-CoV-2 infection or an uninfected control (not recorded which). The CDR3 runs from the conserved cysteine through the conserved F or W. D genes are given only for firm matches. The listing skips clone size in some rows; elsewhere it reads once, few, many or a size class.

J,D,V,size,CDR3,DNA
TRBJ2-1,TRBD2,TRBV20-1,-,CSALRASGYNEQFF,TGCAGTGCTCTGCGGGCTAGCGGGTACAATGAGCAGTTCTTC
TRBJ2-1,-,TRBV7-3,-,CASSPNGSQRRFF,TGTGCCAGCAGCCCCAATGGGAGCCAAAGGAGGTTCTTC
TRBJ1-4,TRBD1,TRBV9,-,CASSYGQGSIATNEKLFF,TGTGCCAGCAGCTATGGACAGGGATCAATCGCAACTAATGAAAAACTGTTTTTT
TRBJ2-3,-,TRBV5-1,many,CASSITGSGLTDTQYF,TGCGCCAGCAGCATTACAGGGTCGGGATTAACAGATACGCAGTATTTT
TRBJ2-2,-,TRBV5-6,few,CASSLEGRSTGELFF,TGTGCCAGCAGCTTGGAGGGCAGGTCGACCGGGGAGCTGTTTTTT
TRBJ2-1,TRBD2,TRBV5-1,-,CASSARTSGASEQFF,TGCGCCAGCAGCGCCAGGACTAGCGGGGCCAGTGAGCAGTTCTTC
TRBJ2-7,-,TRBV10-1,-,CASSGTSGDYEQYF,TGCGCCAGCAGCGGAACTAGTGGGGACTACGAGCAGTACTTC
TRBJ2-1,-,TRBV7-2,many,CASSLGALYNEQFF,TGTGCCAGCAGCTTAGGTGCTCTGTACAATGAGCAGTTCTTC
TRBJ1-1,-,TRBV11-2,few,CASSFVDMNTEAFF,TGTGCCAGCAGCTTCGTAGACATGAACACTGAAGCTTTCTTT
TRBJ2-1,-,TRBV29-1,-,CSVEPQNEQFF,TGCAGCGTTGAACCCCAAAATGAGCAGTTCTTC
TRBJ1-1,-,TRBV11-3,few,CASSIGGAVTEAFF,TGTGCCAGCAGCATCGGTGGGGCGGTCACTGAAGCTTTCTTT
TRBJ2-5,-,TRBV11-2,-,CASSSPGQGKTQYF,TGTGCCAGCAGCTCACCGGGACAAGGAAAGACCCAGTACTTC
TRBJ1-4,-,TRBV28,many,CASSLTSSNEKLFF,TGTGCCAGCAGCTTGACATCATCTAATGAAAAACTGTTTTTT
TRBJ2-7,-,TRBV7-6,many,CASSLAGPYEQYF,TGTGCCAGCAGCTTAGCGGGCCCCTACGAGCAGTACTTC
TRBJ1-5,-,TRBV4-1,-,CASSQGGGRHQPQHF,TGCGCCAGCAGCCAAGGCGGAGGCAGGCATCAGCCCCAGCATTTT
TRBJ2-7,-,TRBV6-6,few,CASSYGGLYEQYF,TGTGCCAGCAGTTATGGCGGCCTCTACGAGCAGTACTTC
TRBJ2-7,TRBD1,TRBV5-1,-,CASSGNRGRTSYEQYF,TGCGCCAGCAGCGGTAACAGGGGTCGAACCTCCTACGAGCAGTACTTC
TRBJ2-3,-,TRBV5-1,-,CASSLLGDSTDTQYF,TGCGCCAGCAGCTTGTTAGGGGATAGCACAGATACGCAGTATTTT
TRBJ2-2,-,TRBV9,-,CASSPQTVTGELFF,TGTGCCAGCAGCCCCCAGACAGTCACCGGGGAGCTGTTTTTT
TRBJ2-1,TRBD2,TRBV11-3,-,CASSSGLAGAGEQFF,TGTGCCAGCAGCTCGGGACTAGCGGGAGCAGGGGAGCAGTTCTTC
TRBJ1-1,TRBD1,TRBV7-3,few,CASSPRTGPLMNTEAFF,TGTGCCAGCAGCCCCCGGACAGGCCCTTTAATGAACACTGAAGCTTTCTTT
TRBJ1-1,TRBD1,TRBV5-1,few,CASSTGTGPLGTEAFF,TGCGCCAGCAGCACTGGGACAGGACCCCTTGGCACTGAAGCTTTCTTT
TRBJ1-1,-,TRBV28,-,CAATNIDEAFF,TGTGCCGCGACAAATATAGATGAAGCTTTCTTT
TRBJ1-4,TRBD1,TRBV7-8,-,CASSQDRGNEKLFF,TGTGCCAGCAGCCAGGACAGGGGAAATGAAAAACTGTTTTTT
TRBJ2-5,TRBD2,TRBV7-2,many,CASSVRLAGGGTQYF,TGTGCCAGCAGCGTGAGACTAGCGGGAGGGGGGACCCAGTACTTC
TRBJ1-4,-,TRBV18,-,CASSSLDPRGLFF,TGTGCCAGCTCATCCCTTGACCCCAGGGGACTGTTTTTT
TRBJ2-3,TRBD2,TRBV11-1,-,CASSSGTSGNTDTQYF,TGTGCCAGCAGCTCCGGGACTAGCGGGAATACAGATACGCAGTATTTT
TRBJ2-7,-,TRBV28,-,CASSFPPSYEQYF,TGTGCCAGCAGTTTCCCCCCGTCCTACGAGCAGTACTTC
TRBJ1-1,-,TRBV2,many,CASRRQLNTEAFF,TGTGCCAGCAGAAGACAGTTGAACACTGAAGCTTTCTTT
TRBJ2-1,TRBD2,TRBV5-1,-,CASRMGLAGGLLYNEQFF,TGCGCCAGCAGGATGGGACTAGCGGGAGGACTTCTCTACAATGAGCAGTTCTTC
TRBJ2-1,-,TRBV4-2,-,CASSQEYSNEQFF,TGTGCCAGCAGCCAAGAATACAGTAATGAGCAGTTCTTC
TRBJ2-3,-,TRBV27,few,CASSTRGYTDTQYF,TGTGCCAGCAGTACCCGGGGTTACACAGATACGCAGTATTTT
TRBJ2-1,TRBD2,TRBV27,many,CASSLPMGGGKSEQFF,TGTGCCAGCAGTTTACCGATGGGCGGGGGGAAGAGTGAGCAGTTCTTC
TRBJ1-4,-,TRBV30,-,CAWSGERWLFF,TGTGCCTGGAGTGGAGAACGGTGGCTGTTTTTT
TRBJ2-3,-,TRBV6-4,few,CASSWTEDTDTQYF,TGTGCCAGCAGTTGGACGGAAGACACAGATACGCAGTATTTT
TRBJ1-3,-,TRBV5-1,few,CASSSQAASSGNTIYF,TGCGCCAGCAGCTCACAAGCGGCTAGCTCTGGAAACACCATATATTTT
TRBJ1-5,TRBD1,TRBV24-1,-,CATSVQGMYQPQHF,TGTGCCACCAGTGTACAGGGGATGTATCAGCCCCAGCATTTT
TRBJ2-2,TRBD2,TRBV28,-,CASSLPGLMGSGELFF,TGTGCCAGCAGTTTACCGGGACTAATGGGTTCCGGGGAGCTGTTTTTT
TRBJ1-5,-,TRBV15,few,CATSLTPTSDQPQHF,TGTGCCACCAGCCTGACACCTACGTCCGATCAGCCCCAGCATTTT
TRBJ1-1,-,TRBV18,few,CASLLRTDSEAFF,TGTGCCAGCCTACTCCGGACGGATTCTGAAGCTTTCTTT
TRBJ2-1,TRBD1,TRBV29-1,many,CSVPHPGTGINEQFF,TGCAGCGTTCCCCACCCCGGGACAGGGATCAATGAGCAGTTCTTC
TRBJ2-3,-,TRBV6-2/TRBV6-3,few,CASRTDATDTQYF,TGTGCCAGCAGGACGGACGCCACAGATACGCAGTATTTT
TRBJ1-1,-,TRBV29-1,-,CSVQRTNTEAFF,TGCAGCGTACAACGAACGAACACTGAAGCTTTCTTT
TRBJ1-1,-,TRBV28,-,CASSPILGGGETEAFF,TGTGCCAGCAGTCCTATCCTAGGGGGGGGCGAGACTGAAGCTTTCTTT
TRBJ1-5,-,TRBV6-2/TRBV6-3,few,CASSPTSGNSNQPQHF,TGTGCCAGCAGCCCGACATCGGGGAATAGCAATCAGCCCCAGCATTTT
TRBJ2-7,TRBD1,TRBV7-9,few,CASSLRDRGASYEQYF,TGTGCCAGCAGCTTGAGGGACAGGGGTGCCTCCTACGAGCAGTACTTC
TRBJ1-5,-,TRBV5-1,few,CASSTGTSNQPQHF,TGCGCCAGCAGCACCGGGACTTCCAATCAGCCCCAGCATTTT
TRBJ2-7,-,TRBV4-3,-,CASSQDWGAREQYF,TGCGCCAGCAGCCAAGATTGGGGGGCCAGGGAGCAGTACTTC
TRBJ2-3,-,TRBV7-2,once,CASSLAAFDTQYF,TGTGCCAGCAGCTTAGCGGCATTCGATACGCAGTATTTT
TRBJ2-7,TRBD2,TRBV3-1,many,CASSRRGRAEEQCF,TGTGCCAGCAGCCGCCGGGGGAGGGCCGAGGAGCAGTGCTTC
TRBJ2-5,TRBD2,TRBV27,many,CASSVLGAGQTQYF,TGTGCCAGCAGCGTCTTAGGAGCGGGGCAGACCCAGTACTTC
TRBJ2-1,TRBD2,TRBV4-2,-,CASSQELAGGPYNEQFF,TGTGCCAGCAGCCAAGAACTAGCGGGAGGGCCCTACAATGAGCAGTTCTTC
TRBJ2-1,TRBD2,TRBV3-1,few,CASSSRGASGGPYNEQFF,TGTGCCAGCAGCTCGCGGGGAGCTAGCGGGGGGCCCTACAATGAGCAGTTCTTC